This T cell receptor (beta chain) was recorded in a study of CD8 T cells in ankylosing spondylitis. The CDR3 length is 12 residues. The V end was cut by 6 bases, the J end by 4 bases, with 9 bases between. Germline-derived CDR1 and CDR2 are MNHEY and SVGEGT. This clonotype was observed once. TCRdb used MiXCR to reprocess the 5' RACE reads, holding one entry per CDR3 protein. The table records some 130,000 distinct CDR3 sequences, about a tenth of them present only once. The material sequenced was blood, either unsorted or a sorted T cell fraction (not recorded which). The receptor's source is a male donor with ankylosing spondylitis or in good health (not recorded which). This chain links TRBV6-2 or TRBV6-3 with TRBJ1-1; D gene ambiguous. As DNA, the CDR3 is TGTGCCAGCAGCTTTGATGCCACTGAAGCTTTCTTT. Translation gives CASSFDATEAFF.